This T cell receptor (beta chain) was recovered during a study of blood T cell repertoires in COVID-19 (dated by TCRdb to about 2020). Some background on the complete study: The collaborator samples originated in the United States, Italy and Spain and spanned the acute and convalescent phases of COVID-19. Where available, HLA class I and class II types were obtained from metadata supplied by the sample provider rather than from assay-based typing. The dataset comprised deeply sampled blood TCRbeta repertoires from subjects exposed to, actively infected with, or recovered from COVID-19. Sample metadata almost always included a de-identified subject ID, COVID-19 status, age in years and sex. The repertoires were released in a freely available public database meant as a resource for research on the immune response to SARS-CoV-2. The material from the prospective study consisted of cDNA or gDNA derived from T cells, B-cell-depleted T cells, or PBMCs. The samples were drawn from two sources: the first 160 participants of the ongoing ImmuneRACE study, and 1,000 to 1,500 subjects contributed by 6 global collaborators. Overall results and qualifications from the work: The amount of clinical and demographic metadata varied by source and participant and was provided uncurated.

The CDR3 covers 17 residues, taking in both the cysteine and the phenylalanine. Left in the record is the CDR3 DNA by itself, 51 bases read in frame from the first base. CDR1 and CDR2 are drawn from the germline V gene: KGHDR, SFDVKD. Trimming removed 10 bases from V and 1 base from J; the gene matches leave 12 bases unexplained. Samples from volunteer blood donors who had recovered from COVID-19 were contributed by a second Seattle source. Collaborating institutions collected whole blood in K2EDTA tubes following their own protocols. For TCRbeta analysis, collaborators shipped samples as frozen whole blood, isolated PBMCs, or DNA extracted from either of those sample types. Note on this clone: Its target antigen remains unknown. Per-base qualities were not stored, and no clone one base away is much larger.

TCRbeta CDR3 regions were amplified from genomic DNA by means of the immunoSEQ Assay, a bias-controlled multiplex PCR. The paper's processing steps were these. Within the assay, amplification of reference gene primers was used to estimate how many nucleated cells each sample contained. To quantify the absolute abundance of each unique TCRbeta CDR3 rearrangement, sequence reads were collapsed and filtered. Productive Simpson clonality was computed per sample as the square root of Simpson's diversity index over productive rearrangements. In its TCRdb copy, this immuneACCESS table keeps in-frame sequences only and misses some clones. Where compared with another copy, unresolved V genes explain less than half of these, and the others have no known cause. V, J and clone size are taken as reported in that table, and D and trimming were inferred from the DNA itself. The table for this sample lists hundreds of thousands of clones; around nine tenths of them were counted only once. Together, the top ten hold roughly 12% of the sample.

What was sequenced was peripheral blood. The sequence was obtained from a woman younger than 35 who had recovered from COVID-19. The chain is assembled from TRBV24-1 and TRBJ2-5; 12 middle bases align to TRBD2. The nucleotide sequence reads TGTGCCACTAAAGCTACTAGCGGGAGGTGGGGCCAAGAGACCCAGTACTTC. This gives the protein CATKATSGRWGQETQYF.